The sequence of this T cell receptor beta chain was determined in a study of T cells in Graves' hyperthyroidism and ophthalmopathy. With V trimmed by 6 bases and J by 4 bases, 4 bases remained unmatched. CDR3 length equals 13 residues. This clonotype has only a few counts. Its specificity is unknown. Study-wide findings and caveats: Most thyroid clonotypes with frequency above 0.001 were detected in blood. Ophthalmopathy cases were set apart from stable hyperthyroidism by a 13 V-J model.

RNA transcripts were the template for amplifying TCR beta CDR3 regions. HTBI primers were the set used in a first-round RT-PCR of the TCR CDR3. TCRdb reprocessed the multiplex PCR reads with MiXCR, giving one entry per CDR3 protein. This table holds approximately 360,000 distinct CDR3 sequences, roughly 25% found once. Material: blood. The chain links TRBV12-3 or TRBV12-4 to TRBJ2-3; 7 positions agree with TRBD1. The receptor's source is a man aged 50-60 years with Graves' hyperthyroidism. The CDR3 here is CASSFTGADTQYF. The CDR3 nucleotides read TGTGCCAGCAGCTTCACAGGGGCAGATACGCAGTATTTT.